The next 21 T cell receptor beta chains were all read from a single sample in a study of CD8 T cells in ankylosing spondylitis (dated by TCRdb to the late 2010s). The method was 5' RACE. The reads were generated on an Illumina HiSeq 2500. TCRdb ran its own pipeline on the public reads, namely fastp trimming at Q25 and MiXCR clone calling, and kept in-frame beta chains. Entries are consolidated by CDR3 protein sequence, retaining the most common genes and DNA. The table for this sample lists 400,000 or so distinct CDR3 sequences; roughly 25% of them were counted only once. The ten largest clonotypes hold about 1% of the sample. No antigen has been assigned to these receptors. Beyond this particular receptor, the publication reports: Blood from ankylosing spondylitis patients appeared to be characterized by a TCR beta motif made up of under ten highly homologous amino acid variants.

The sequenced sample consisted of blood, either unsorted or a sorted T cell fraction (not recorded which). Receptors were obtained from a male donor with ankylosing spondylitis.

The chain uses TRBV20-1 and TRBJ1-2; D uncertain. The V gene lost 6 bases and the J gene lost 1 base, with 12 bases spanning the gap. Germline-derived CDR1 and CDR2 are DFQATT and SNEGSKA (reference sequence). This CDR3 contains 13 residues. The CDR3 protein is CSARPTVNYGYTF. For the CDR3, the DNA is TGCAGTGCGAGACCGACGGTTAACTATGGCTACACCTTC.

The CDR3 spells CASCPSGTSSYNEQFF. The CDR3 bases are TGCGCCAGCTGTCCCTCCGGGACATCTTCCTACAATGAGCAGTTCTTC. V usage is TRBV5-1 and J usage is TRBJ2-1; D might be TRBD1 (6 bases). Trimming stripped 7 bases from V and 1 base from J, with 18 bases between. CDR3 length: 16 residues. The germline gives CDR1 SGHRS, CDR2 YFSETQ.

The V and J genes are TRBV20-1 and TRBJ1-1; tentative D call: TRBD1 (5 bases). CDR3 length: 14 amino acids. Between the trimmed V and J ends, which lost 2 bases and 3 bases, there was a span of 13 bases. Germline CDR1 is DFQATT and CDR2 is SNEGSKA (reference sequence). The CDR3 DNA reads TGCAGTGCTAGACGGGGGTGGCGGGACACTGAAGCTTTCTTT. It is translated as CSARRGWRDTEAFF.

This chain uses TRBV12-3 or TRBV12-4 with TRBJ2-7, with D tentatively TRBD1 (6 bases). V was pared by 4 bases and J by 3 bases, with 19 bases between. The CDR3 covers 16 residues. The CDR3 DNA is TGTGCCAGCAGTTCCCCCGGACAGAACTCCCTCTACGAGCAGTACTTC. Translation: CASSSPGQNSLYEQYF.

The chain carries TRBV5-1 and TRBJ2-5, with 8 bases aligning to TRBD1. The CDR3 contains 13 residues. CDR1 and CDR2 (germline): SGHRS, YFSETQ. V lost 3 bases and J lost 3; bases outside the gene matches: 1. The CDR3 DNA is TGCGCCAGCAGCTCGGGACAGGAAGAGACCCAGTACTTC. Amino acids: CASSSGQEETQYF.

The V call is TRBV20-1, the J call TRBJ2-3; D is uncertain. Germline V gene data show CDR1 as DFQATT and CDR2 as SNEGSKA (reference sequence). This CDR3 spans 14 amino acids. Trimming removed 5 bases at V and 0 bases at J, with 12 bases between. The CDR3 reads CSAPISPSTDTQYF. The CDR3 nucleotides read TGCAGTGCTCCAATAAGCCCTAGCACAGATACGCAGTATTTT.

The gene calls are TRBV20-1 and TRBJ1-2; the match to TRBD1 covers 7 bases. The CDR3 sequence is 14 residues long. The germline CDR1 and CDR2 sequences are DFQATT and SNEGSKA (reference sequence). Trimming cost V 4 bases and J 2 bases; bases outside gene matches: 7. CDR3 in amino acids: CSAKGQPPNYGYTF. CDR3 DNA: TGCAGTGCTAAGGGACAGCCGCCCAACTATGGCTACACCTTC.

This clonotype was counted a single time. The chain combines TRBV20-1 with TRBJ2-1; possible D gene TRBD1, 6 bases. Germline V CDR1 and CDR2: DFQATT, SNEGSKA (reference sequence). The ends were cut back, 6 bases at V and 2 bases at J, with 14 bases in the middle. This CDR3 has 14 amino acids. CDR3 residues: CSARPPGAYNEQFF. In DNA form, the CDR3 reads TGCAGTGCCCGACCGCCAGGGGCCTACAATGAGCAGTTCTTC.

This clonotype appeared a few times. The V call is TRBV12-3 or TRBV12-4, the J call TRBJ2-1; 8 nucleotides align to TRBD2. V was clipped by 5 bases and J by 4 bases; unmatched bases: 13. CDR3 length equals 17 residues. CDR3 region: CASSGRFGREEYNEQFF. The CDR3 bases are TGTGCCAGCAGTGGGCGGTTCGGGCGGGAGGAGTACAATGAGCAGTTCTTC.

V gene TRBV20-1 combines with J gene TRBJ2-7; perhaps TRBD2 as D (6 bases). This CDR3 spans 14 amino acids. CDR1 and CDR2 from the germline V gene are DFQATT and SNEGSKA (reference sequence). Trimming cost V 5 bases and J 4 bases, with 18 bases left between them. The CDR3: CSAVVGGLSYEQYF. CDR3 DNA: TGCAGTGCTGTTGTGGGAGGACTCTCTTACGAGCAGTACTTC.

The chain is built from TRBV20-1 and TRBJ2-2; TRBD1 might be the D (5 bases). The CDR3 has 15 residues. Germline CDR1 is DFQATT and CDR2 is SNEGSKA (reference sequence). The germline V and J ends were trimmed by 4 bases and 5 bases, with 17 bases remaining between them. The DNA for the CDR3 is TGCAGTGCTACGGCGCGGCCAGGGTGGACCGGGGAGCTGTTTTTT. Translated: CSATARPGWTGELFF.

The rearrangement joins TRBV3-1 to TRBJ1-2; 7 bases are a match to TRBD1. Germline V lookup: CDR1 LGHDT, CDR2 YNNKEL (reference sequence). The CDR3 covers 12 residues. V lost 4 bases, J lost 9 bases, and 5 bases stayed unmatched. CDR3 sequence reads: CASSPHRGSYTF. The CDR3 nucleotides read TGTGCCAGCAGCCCTCACAGGGGAAGCTACACCTTC. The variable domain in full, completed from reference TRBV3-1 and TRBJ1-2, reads DTAVSQTPKYLVTQMGNDKSIKCEQNLGHDTMYWYKQDSKKFLKIMFSYNNKELIINETVPNRFSPKSPDKAHLNLHINSLELGDSAVYFCASSPHRGSYTFGSGTRLTVV.

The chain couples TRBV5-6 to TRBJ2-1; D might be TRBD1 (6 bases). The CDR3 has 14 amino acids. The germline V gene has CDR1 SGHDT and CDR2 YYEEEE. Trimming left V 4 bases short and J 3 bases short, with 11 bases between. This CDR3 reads CASSRYRVYNEQFF. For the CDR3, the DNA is TGTGCCAGCAGCCGGTACAGGGTCTACAATGAGCAGTTCTTC.

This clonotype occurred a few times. The CDR3 DNA sequence: TGTGCCAGCACCCTCGGGAAGGGGGTCTCAGATACGCAGTATTTT. This sequence encodes CASTLGKGVSDTQYF. The V and J genes are TRBV6-1 and TRBJ2-3; D might be TRBD1 (6 bases). The CDR3 sequence is 15 residues long. CDR1 is MNHNS and CDR2 is SASEGT in the germline V gene. The germline V and J ends were trimmed by 7 bases and 4 bases, with 18 bases remaining between them.

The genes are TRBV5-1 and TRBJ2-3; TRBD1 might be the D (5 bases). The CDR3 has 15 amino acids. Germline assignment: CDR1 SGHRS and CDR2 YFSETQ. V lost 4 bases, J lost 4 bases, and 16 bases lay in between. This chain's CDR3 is CASSILTKGADTQYF. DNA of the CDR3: TGCGCCAGCAGCATACTAACCAAAGGGGCAGATACGCAGTATTTT.

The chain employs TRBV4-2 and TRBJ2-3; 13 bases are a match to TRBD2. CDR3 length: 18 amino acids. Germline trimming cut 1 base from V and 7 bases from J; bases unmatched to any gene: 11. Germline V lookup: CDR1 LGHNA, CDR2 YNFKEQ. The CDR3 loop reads CASSQVGTSGTTTHTQYF. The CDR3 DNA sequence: TGTGCCAGCAGCCAAGTTGGGACTAGCGGGACGACCACCCATACGCAGTATTTT.

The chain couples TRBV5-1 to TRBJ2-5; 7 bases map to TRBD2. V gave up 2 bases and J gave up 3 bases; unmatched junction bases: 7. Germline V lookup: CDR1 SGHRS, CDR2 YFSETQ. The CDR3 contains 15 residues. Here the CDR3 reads CASSFGASGEETQYF. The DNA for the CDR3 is TGCGCCAGCAGCTTTGGCGCTAGCGGAGAAGAGACCCAGTACTTC.

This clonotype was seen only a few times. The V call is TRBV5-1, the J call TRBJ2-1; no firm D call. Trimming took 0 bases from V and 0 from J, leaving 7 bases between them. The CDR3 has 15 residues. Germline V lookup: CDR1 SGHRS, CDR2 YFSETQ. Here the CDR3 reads CASSLDYPSYNEQFF. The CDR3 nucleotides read TGCGCCAGCAGCTTGGACTACCCCTCCTACAATGAGCAGTTCTTC.

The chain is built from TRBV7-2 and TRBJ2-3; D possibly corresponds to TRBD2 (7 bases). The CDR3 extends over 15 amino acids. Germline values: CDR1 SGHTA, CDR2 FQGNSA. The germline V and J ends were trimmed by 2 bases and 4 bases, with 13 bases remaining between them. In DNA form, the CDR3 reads TGTGCCAGCAGCTTAAACGGGGGGCAGGCAGATACGCAGTATTTT. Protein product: CASSLNGGQADTQYF.

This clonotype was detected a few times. The CDR3 coding sequence is TGTGCCAGCAGCCCCCTCGGTGCAAATTTCTATGGCTACACCTTC. The encoded protein is CASSPLGANFYGYTF. This chain links TRBV7-9 with TRBJ1-2; D is unresolved. Germline loops: CDR1 SEHNR, CDR2 FQNEAQ (reference sequence). The CDR3 is made up of 15 amino acids. The V and J ends lost 5 bases and 4 bases respectively, with 17 bases between them.

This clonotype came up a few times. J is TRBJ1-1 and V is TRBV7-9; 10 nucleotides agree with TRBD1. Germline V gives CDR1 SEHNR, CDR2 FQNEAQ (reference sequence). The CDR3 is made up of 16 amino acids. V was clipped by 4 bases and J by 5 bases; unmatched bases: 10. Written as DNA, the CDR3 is TGTGCCAGCAGCTCACCGACCGGGACAGGGGAAACTGAAGCTTTCTTT. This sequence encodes CASSSPTGTGETEAFF.